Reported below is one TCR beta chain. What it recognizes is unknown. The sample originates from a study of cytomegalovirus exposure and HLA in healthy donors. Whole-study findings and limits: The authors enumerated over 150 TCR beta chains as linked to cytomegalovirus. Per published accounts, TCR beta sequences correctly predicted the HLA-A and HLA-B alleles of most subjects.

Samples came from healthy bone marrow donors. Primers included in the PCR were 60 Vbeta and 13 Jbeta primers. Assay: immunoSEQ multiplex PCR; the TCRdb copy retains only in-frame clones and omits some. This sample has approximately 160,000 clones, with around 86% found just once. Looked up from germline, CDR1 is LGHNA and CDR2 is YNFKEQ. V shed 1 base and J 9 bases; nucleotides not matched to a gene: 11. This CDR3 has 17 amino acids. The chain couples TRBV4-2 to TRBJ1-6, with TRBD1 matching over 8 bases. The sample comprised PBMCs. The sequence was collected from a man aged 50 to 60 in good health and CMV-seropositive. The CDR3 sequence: CASSQAVGQGKGSPLHF. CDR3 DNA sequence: TGTGCCAGCAGCCAAGCGGTTGGACAGGGCAAGGGTTCACCCCTCCACTTT.